Sequencing of this T cell receptor (beta chain) was carried out in a study of cytomegalovirus exposure and HLA in healthy donors. This CDR3 contains 13 residues. Germline-derived CDR1 and CDR2 are SGHRS and YFSETQ. Trimming left V 5 bases short and J 2 bases short, with 10 bases between. This clone was counted a few times. Its antigen is not identified. 13 Jbeta primers and 60 Vbeta primers were used for the PCR. Clones were read by immunoSEQ multiplex PCR, and TCRdb kept only the in-frame ones, dropping some. The sample has around 85,000 clones; approximately 80% are singletons. Points from the study as a whole: Most CMV-associated TCR beta chains were later found to appear HLA-restricted. There were several of the most significant clusters that appeared linked to common viral pathogens in a later analysis. Later analysis placed DRB1 highest and HLA-C lowest in TCR association rates, which differed by HLA locus.

This clonotype was sampled from a middle-aged man in good health and CMV-seropositive. Sequencing used PBMCs. The chain combines TRBV5-1 with TRBJ1-1; tentative D call: TRBD1 (5 bases). CDR3 amino acids: CASRTGVNTEAFF. CDR3 DNA sequence: TGCGCCAGCAGGACGGGGGTTAACACTGAAGCTTTCTTT.